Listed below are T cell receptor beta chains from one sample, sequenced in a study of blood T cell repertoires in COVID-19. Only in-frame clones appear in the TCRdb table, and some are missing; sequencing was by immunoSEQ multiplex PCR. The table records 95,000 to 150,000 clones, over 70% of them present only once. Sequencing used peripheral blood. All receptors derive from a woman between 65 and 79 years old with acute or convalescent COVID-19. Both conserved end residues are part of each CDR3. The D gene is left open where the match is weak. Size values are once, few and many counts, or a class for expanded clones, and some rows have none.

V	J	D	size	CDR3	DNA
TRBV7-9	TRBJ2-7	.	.	CASSPPQGEQYF	TGTGCCAGCAGCCCACCCCAGGGCGAGCAGTACTTC
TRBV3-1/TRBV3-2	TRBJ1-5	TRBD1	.	CASSPTGGEQPQHF	TGTGCCAGCAGCCCCACAGGGGGCGAACAGCCCCAGCATTTT
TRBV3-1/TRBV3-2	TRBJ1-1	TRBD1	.	CASSQRTGGEAFF	TGTGCCAGCAGCCAACGGACAGGGGGGGAAGCTTTCTTT
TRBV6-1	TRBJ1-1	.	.	CASSEGRTRLNTEAFF	TGTGCCAGCAGTGAAGGAAGGACAAGACTTAACACTGAAGCTTTCTTT
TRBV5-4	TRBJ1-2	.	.	CASSTLTAFSGYTF	TGTGCCAGCAGCACGCTGACAGCCTTTAGTGGCTACACCTTC
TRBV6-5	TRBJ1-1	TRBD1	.	CAGRQGARGDTEAFF	TGTGCCGGAAGACAGGGTGCCCGAGGTGACACTGAAGCTTTCTTT
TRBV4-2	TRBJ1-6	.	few	CASLPSGSSYNSPLHF	TGTGCGTCCCTGCCTTCGGGTAGCTCCTATAATTCACCCCTCCACTTT
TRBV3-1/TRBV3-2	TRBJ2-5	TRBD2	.	CASSPEGGGGASETQYF	TGTGCCAGCAGCCCCGAAGGGGGCGGGGGGGCCTCAGAGACCCAGTACTTC
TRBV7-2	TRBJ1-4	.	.	CASSPGLAREKLFF	TGTGCCAGCAGCCCGGGACTAGCGAGGGAAAAACTGTTTTTT
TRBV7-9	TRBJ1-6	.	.	CASSLGGWSDSPLHF	TGTGCCAGCAGCTTAGGAGGGTGGTCGGATTCACCCCTCCACTTT
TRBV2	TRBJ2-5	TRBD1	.	CASSRDRGRQETQYF	TGTGCCAGCAGCCGGGACAGGGGGCGGCAAGAGACCCAGTACTTC
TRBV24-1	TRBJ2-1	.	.	CATSDPSGQGYYNEQFF	TGTGCCACCAGTGATCCCTCCGGGCAGGGGTACTACAATGAGCAGTTCTTC
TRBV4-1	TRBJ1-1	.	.	CASSQDSLLAGNTEAFF	TGCGCCAGCAGCCAAGATTCATTATTGGCGGGGAACACTGAAGCTTTCTTT
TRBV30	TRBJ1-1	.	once	CAWGQGNTEAFF	TGTGCCTGGGGCCAGGGGAACACTGAAGCTTTCTTT
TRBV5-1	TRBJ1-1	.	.	CASSLESGVTEAFF	TGCGCCAGCAGCTTGGAGTCGGGGGTGACTGAAGCTTTCTTT
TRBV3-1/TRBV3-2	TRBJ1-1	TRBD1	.	CASSPGQGRTEAFF	TGTGCCAGCAGCCCCGGACAGGGACGAACTGAAGCTTTCTTT
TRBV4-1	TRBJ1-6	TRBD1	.	CASSQGTGGSPLHF	TGCGCCAGCAGCCAAGGGACAGGAGGTTCACCCCTCCACTTT
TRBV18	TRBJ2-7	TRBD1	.	CASSRTGERSYEQYF	TGTGCCAGCTCTCGGACAGGGGAACGATCCTACGAGCAGTACTTC
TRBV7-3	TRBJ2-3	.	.	CASSSRQSTDTQYF	TGTGCCAGCAGCTCCCGACAGTCCACAGATACGCAGTATTTT
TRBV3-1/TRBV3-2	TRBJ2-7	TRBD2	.	CASSQTSGGYYEQYF	TGTGCCAGCAGTCAGACTAGCGGGGGGTACTACGAGCAGTACTTC
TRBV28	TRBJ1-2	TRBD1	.	CASFAPGGTVYGYTF	TGTGCCAGCTTTGCCCCTGGGGGGACAGTCTATGGCTACACCTTC
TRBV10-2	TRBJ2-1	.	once	CASSSPGGSEQFF	TGCGCCAGCAGTTCCCCTGGGGGGAGTGAGCAGTTCTTC
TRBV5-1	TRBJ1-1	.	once	CASSLTGGPENTEAFF	TGCGCCAGCAGCTTGACGGGGGGCCCCGAGAACACTGAAGCTTTCTTT
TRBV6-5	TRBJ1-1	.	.	CASSYTHLSSEAFF	TGTGCCAGCAGTTACACTCATTTGAGCTCCGAAGCTTTCTTT
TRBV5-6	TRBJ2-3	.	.	CASSLKPGTPSTDTQYF	TGTGCCAGCAGCTTGAAACCGGGAACCCCGAGCACAGATACGCAGTATTTT
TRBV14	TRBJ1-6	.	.	CASSQDAGGYNSPLHF	TGTGCCAGCAGCCAAGATGCGGGGGGCTACAATTCACCCCTCCACTTT
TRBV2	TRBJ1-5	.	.	CASSDSFNQPQHF	TGTGCCAGCAGTGATTCGTTTAATCAGCCCCAGCATTTT
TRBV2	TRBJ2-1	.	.	CASSVDGSSYNEQFF	TGTGCCAGCAGTGTCGACGGGAGCTCCTACAATGAGCAGTTCTTC